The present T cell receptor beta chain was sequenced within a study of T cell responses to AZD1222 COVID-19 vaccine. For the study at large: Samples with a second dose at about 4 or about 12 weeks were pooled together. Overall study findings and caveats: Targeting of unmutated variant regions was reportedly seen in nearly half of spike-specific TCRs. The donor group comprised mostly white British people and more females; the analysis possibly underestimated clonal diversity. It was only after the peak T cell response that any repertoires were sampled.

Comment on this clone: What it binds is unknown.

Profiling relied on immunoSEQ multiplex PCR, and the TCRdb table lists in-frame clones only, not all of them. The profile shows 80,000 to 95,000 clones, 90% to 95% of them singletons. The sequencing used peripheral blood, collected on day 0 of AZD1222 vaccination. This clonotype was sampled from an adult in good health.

DNA of the CDR3: TGTGCCAGCAGCAACTCCGGGGCCTATAGCAATCAGCCCCAGCATTTT. Amino acids: CASSNSGAYSNQPQHF. The V and J genes are TRBV21-1 and TRBJ1-5. TRBV21-1 is a pseudogene locus. The CDR3 sequence is 16 residues long.